The clone carrying this T cell receptor beta chain has a count of ten or more. For TCR beta, libraries came from iRepertoire HTBI primers and Arm-PCR of CDR3 regions. TCRdb re-derived calls from the multiplex PCR reads in MiXCR, one entry per CDR3 protein. Of 400,000 to 500,000 distinct CDR3 sequences detected, around a fifth appear once; the ten largest clones hold about 12%. Time point in this sample: persistent/refractory GD, antithyroid drugs over 5 years with positive TRAb. Following extraction of RNA from PBMCs, that RNA was used to make the TCR library. Into tubes containing EDTA, approximately 9 milliliters of peripheral blood were drawn. The sample comes from a study of regulatory T cells in long-lasting Graves disease. The source material was peripheral blood mononuclear cells (PBMCs), sampled when the disease was refractory, from a patient treated with antithyroid drugs. The clonotype comes from a female donor with Graves disease.

The DNA for the CDR3 is TGTGCCAGCAGTTACGAGGGGGTCTTGAACACTGAAGCTTTCTTT. As protein: CASSYEGVLNTEAFF. The chain couples TRBV6-5 to TRBJ1-1, with D perhaps matching TRBD1 (6 bases). Germline V gene data show CDR1 as MNHEY and CDR2 as SVGAGI. V was pared by 2 bases and J by 0 bases, with 10 bases between. This CDR3 region has 15 residues.